This T cell receptor (beta chain) was sequenced for a study of blood T cells in healthy people across ages. Alongside a J-beta primer mix, a sample-barcoded 5' primer served in a second PCR lasting about 6 to 12 cycles. TCRdb re-analysed the 5' RACE reads in MiXCR, keeping a single row per CDR3 protein. This table has 2 million or so distinct CDR3 sequences, about 50% appearing once. Study-wide points: Across samples, TCR beta diversity tracked strongly with naive T cell percentage.

J gave up 1 base and V 2 bases, and 12 bases lay outside the gene matches. The CDR3 runs to 17 residues. The germline V gene has CDR1 SGHRS and CDR2 YFSETQ. About this clonotype: Its antigen is as yet unknown.

This receptor was identified in a woman in her forties in good health. Source material: blood. The V call is TRBV5-1, the J call TRBJ2-7, with 7 bases matching TRBD2. The chain's CDR3 is CASSFRSGRGLSYEQYF. CDR3 bases: TGCGCCAGCAGCTTTAGGTCCGGGCGGGGACTATCCTACGAGCAGTACTTC.